This section outlines one T cell receptor beta chain sequence together with its context. This clonotype was counted at least ten times. Its antigen specificity is not known. The record has no base qualities; no much larger clone is one base away. The source of the sample is a study of T cells after yellow fever vaccination (dated by TCRdb to the late 2010s). Study-level background: The SMART-Seq v4 Ultra Low Input RNA kit was used to prepare libraries from fractions with low cell numbers. To follow T-cell clones before and after both primary and booster YFV17D yellow fever vaccination, bulk TCR alpha and beta repertoires underwent longitudinal sequencing. Bulk PBMC replicates and cell subsets were isolated from blood drawn at multiple timepoints before and after both primary and secondary immunization. Two healthy male donors, one aged 18 to 30 and one aged 30 to 40 years, made up the cohort.

Trimming costs V 5 bases and J 4 bases, and their ends lie 15 bases apart. Including the terminal cysteine and phenylalanine, the CDR3 comprises 15 residues. Only the CDR3 DNA is retained, 45 bases long and in frame from the first base. In the germline V gene, CDR1 corresponds to SGHTA and CDR2 to FQGNSA. The study at large found these results: Only a couple of donors were included in the study, so the extent to which the findings can be generalized is limited. Most clones expanded after primary vaccination were re-detected after the booster (around 96% of CD4 and approximately 85% of CD8), suggesting broad memory maintenance. A small fraction of clonotypes appeared in both the CD4 and CD8 compartments, likely as a result of convergent recombination. Compared with the primary T-cell response, the secondary T-cell response was faster but weaker, reaching its peak on day 5 rather than on day 15. FACS-sorted repertoires could contain abundant contaminating clonotypes from the bulk population, so computational filtering was required.

The treatment or condition tag for this specimen amounts to: live attenuated yellow fever vaccine strain. A standard Ficoll-Paque protocol was used to isolate PBMCs from peripheral blood. Dynabeads CD4 and CD8 positive selection kits were used to isolate the CD4 and CD8 T-cell fractions. TriZol was used to extract RNA from bulk PBMCs, CD4 and CD8 fractions, and dextramer-positive and dextramer-negative fractions. TCR cDNA was synthesized by 5'RACE template switching, through which a universal primer site and unique molecular identifiers were introduced. Priming for cDNA synthesis came from both the TCR alpha and TCR beta constant segments. Library amplification involved two PCR steps, and the second step added sample barcodes and sequencing adapters. Libraries were sequenced on Illumina HiSeq 2500 (2x100 bp) or NovaSeq (2x150 bp). In the source study's methods: MIGEC handled demultiplexing of reads and collapsing into UMI consensus sequences, while MiXCR performed V(D)J alignment. Vaccine-responding clonotypes were identified with edgeR using replicate PBMC samples, with FDR below 0.01 and a log2 fold change above 5 up to day 15 being required. Each bulk clonotype was labeled CD4 or CD8 based on which sequenced repertoire, CD4 or CD8, contained the clonotype at higher abundance. Using fastp trimming at Q25 and MiXCR clonotype assembly, TCRdb reanalyzed the public sequencing data and kept in-frame beta chains. Entries are consolidated by CDR3 protein sequence, retaining the most common genes and DNA. V and J calls and clone size were set by TCRdb, not the authors. The sample table lists fewer than 150,000 distinct CDR3 sequences, 7.2% of them with a count of one. Of the sample, 2.7% falls within the top ten clones.

This TCR was sampled from a man between 18 and 35 years old who received the YFV17D yellow fever vaccine. The chain uses TRBV7-2 and TRBJ1-3; too little of a D gene remains to name it. Source: CD4+ T cells sorted from PBMCs, taken roughly 45 days after the first yellow fever vaccination. The DNA sequence is TGTGCCAGCAGCCCCCAGGCGGCTTACGGAAACACCATATATTTT. Its translation is CASSPQAAYGNTIYF.